A selection of T cell receptor beta chains follows, all from one sample in a study of T cells in localized non-small cell lung cancer. The repertoire was sequenced with immunoSEQ multiplex PCR; TCRdb's copy has only in-frame clones and lacks some. The table has some 34,000 clones, about four fifths seen once. The sample was peripheral blood, taken before any cancer treatment. The receptors originated from a male donor at least 60 years old with stage III squamous cell lung carcinoma. The CDR3 runs from the conserved cysteine through the conserved F or W. The order of the fields is V gene, J gene, D gene, clone size, CDR3 protein, CDR3 DNA. The D gene is left open where the match is weak. Only part of the rows carry a size: once, few, many, or a class if the clone is expanded.

v_call: TRBV9
j_call: TRBJ2-3
d_call: TRBD2
clone_size: -
cdr3_aa: CASSGSSGTRTFTDTQYF
cdr3_nt: TGTGCCAGCAGCGGTAGTAGTGGGACTAGGACTTTCACAGATACGCAGTATTTT

v_call: TRBV28
j_call: TRBJ2-7
d_call: TRBD2
clone_size: -
cdr3_aa: CASTSGGLVHEQYF
cdr3_nt: TGTGCCAGCACCAGTGGGGGACTAGTCCACGAGCAGTACTTC

v_call: TRBV7-2
j_call: TRBJ1-6
d_call: TRBD1
clone_size: -
cdr3_aa: CASSQTGGYSPLHF
cdr3_nt: TGTGCCAGCAGCCAGACAGGGGGCTATTCACCCCTCCACTTT

v_call: TRBV10-3
j_call: TRBJ2-3
d_call: TRBD2
clone_size: -
cdr3_aa: CATGLAGGTDTQYF
cdr3_nt: TGTGCCACTGGACTAGCGGGGGGAACAGATACGCAGTATTTT

v_call: TRBV6-5
j_call: TRBJ2-7
d_call: -
clone_size: -
cdr3_aa: CASSYSSVREQYF
cdr3_nt: TGTGCCAGCAGTTACTCGAGTGTACGTGAGCAGTACTTC

v_call: TRBV28
j_call: TRBJ2-1
d_call: TRBD1
clone_size: once
cdr3_aa: CASRGTGDNEQFF
cdr3_nt: TGTGCCAGCCGCGGGACAGGGGACAATGAGCAGTTCTTC

v_call: TRBV7-9
j_call: TRBJ2-1
d_call: TRBD2
clone_size: -
cdr3_aa: CASSPASGKQFF
cdr3_nt: TGTGCCAGCAGCCCGGCTAGCGGGAAGCAGTTCTTC

v_call: TRBV28
j_call: TRBJ1-2
d_call: -
clone_size: -
cdr3_aa: CASSLMQAGYTF
cdr3_nt: TGTGCCAGCAGTTTAATGCAGGCTGGCTACACCTTC

v_call: TRBV7-2
j_call: TRBJ2-1
d_call: TRBD2
clone_size: -
cdr3_aa: CASSSRAGGGLEQFF
cdr3_nt: TGTGCCAGCAGCTCTCGAGCGGGAGGCGGCCTTGAGCAGTTCTTC

v_call: TRBV6-6
j_call: TRBJ1-1
d_call: -
clone_size: -
cdr3_aa: CASRRQTNTEAFF
cdr3_nt: TGTGCCAGCAGGCGACAGACGAACACTGAAGCTTTCTTT

v_call: TRBV6-1
j_call: TRBJ1-5
d_call: -
clone_size: once
cdr3_aa: CASSELSHDQPQHF
cdr3_nt: TGTGCCAGCAGTGAATTGAGCCACGATCAGCCCCAGCATTTT

v_call: TRBV5-1
j_call: TRBJ1-2
d_call: -
clone_size: -
cdr3_aa: CASSLEGFANYGYTF
cdr3_nt: TGCGCCAGCAGCTTGGAGGGTTTCGCTAACTATGGCTACACCTTC

v_call: TRBV5-4
j_call: TRBJ2-1
d_call: -
clone_size: large
cdr3_aa: CASSLASENEQFF
cdr3_nt: TGTGCCAGCAGCTTGGCCTCTGAAAATGAGCAGTTCTTC

v_call: TRBV5-1
j_call: TRBJ1-2
d_call: -
clone_size: -
cdr3_aa: CASSLSSVGYTF
cdr3_nt: TGCGCCAGCAGCTTATCGAGCGTTGGCTACACCTTC

v_call: TRBV2
j_call: TRBJ2-3
d_call: -
clone_size: -
cdr3_aa: CASSGERTPGDTQYF
cdr3_nt: TGTGCCAGCAGTGGGGAGAGGACCCCCGGAGATACGCAGTATTTT

v_call: TRBV5-4
j_call: TRBJ2-6
d_call: -
clone_size: -
cdr3_aa: CASSLGAPGANVLTF
cdr3_nt: TGTGCCAGCAGCTTGGGGGCGCCTGGGGCCAACGTCCTGACTTTC

v_call: TRBV28
j_call: TRBJ1-2
d_call: TRBD1
clone_size: -
cdr3_aa: CASSFQGAQGYGYTF
cdr3_nt: TGTGCCAGCAGTTTTCAGGGGGCGCAGGGCTATGGCTACACCTTC

v_call: TRBV4-3
j_call: TRBJ2-1
d_call: -
clone_size: once
cdr3_aa: CASSQQIGNNDEQFF
cdr3_nt: TGCGCCAGCAGCCAACAAATTGGGAACAACGATGAGCAGTTCTTC

v_call: TRBV4-2
j_call: TRBJ1-2
d_call: -
clone_size: -
cdr3_aa: CASSQEIGTSFYGYTF
cdr3_nt: TGTGCCAGCAGCCAAGAGATCGGGACATCGTTCTATGGCTACACCTTC

v_call: TRBV2
j_call: TRBJ2-5
d_call: TRBD2
clone_size: -
cdr3_aa: CASGTSSGRAGETQYF
cdr3_nt: TGTGCCAGCGGAACGTCTAGCGGGAGGGCCGGGGAGACCCAGTACTTC

v_call: TRBV19
j_call: TRBJ2-3
d_call: TRBD2
clone_size: -
cdr3_aa: CASSTSSGGRRDTQYF
cdr3_nt: TGTGCCAGTAGTACATCTAGCGGTGGCCGTAGGGATACGCAGTATTTT

v_call: TRBV6-5
j_call: TRBJ1-2
d_call: -
clone_size: -
cdr3_aa: CASSEQPNYGYTF
cdr3_nt: TGTGCCAGCAGTGAGCAGCCGAACTATGGCTACACCTTC

v_call: TRBV7-9
j_call: TRBJ2-1
d_call: -
clone_size: -
cdr3_aa: CASSSPGYNEQFF
cdr3_nt: TGTGCCAGCAGCTCCCCAGGGTACAATGAGCAGTTCTTC

v_call: TRBV7-2
j_call: TRBJ2-2
d_call: TRBD1
clone_size: -
cdr3_aa: CASSLGQGAETYTGELFF
cdr3_nt: TGTGCCAGCAGCTTAGGTCAGGGGGCGGAAACTTACACCGGGGAGCTGTTTTTT

v_call: TRBV19
j_call: TRBJ2-1
d_call: TRBD2
clone_size: -
cdr3_aa: CASSMRREWGEQFF
cdr3_nt: TGTGCCAGTAGTATGAGGCGGGAGTGGGGTGAGCAGTTCTTC

v_call: TRBV27
j_call: TRBJ1-5
d_call: -
clone_size: -
cdr3_aa: CASSLSASNQPQHF
cdr3_nt: TGTGCCAGCAGTTTATCGGCCAGCAATCAGCCCCAGCATTTT

v_call: TRBV28
j_call: TRBJ2-7
d_call: TRBD2
clone_size: few
cdr3_aa: CASSSAAGDDYEQYF
cdr3_nt: TGTGCCAGCAGTTCCGCCGCGGGAGACGACTACGAGCAGTACTTC

v_call: TRBV10-1
j_call: TRBJ1-6
d_call: -
clone_size: -
cdr3_aa: CASSWGSRVGSPLHF
cdr3_nt: TGCGCCAGCAGTTGGGGTTCCAGGGTGGGTTCACCCCTCCACTTT

v_call: TRBV6-5
j_call: TRBJ2-7
d_call: TRBD2
clone_size: once
cdr3_aa: CASSYGREGSYEQYF
cdr3_nt: TGTGCCAGCAGTTACGGGCGGGAGGGCTCCTACGAGCAGTACTTC

v_call: TRBV7-2
j_call: TRBJ1-5
d_call: -
clone_size: once
cdr3_aa: CASSLVVGVGNQPQHF
cdr3_nt: TGTGCCAGCAGCTTAGTGGTCGGGGTTGGCAATCAGCCCCAGCATTTT

v_call: TRBV5-1
j_call: TRBJ2-2
d_call: -
clone_size: -
cdr3_aa: CASSTLGGLTGELFF
cdr3_nt: TGCGCCAGCAGCACCTTAGGAGGCCTCACCGGGGAGCTGTTTTTT

v_call: TRBV28
j_call: TRBJ1-3
d_call: -
clone_size: -
cdr3_aa: CASSFSRQAYSGNTIYF
cdr3_nt: TGTGCCAGCAGTTTCAGCCGGCAGGCCTACTCTGGAAACACCATATATTTT

v_call: TRBV19
j_call: TRBJ2-3
d_call: TRBD2
clone_size: -
cdr3_aa: CASSFGLAGPTDTQYF
cdr3_nt: TGTGCCAGTAGTTTCGGACTAGCGGGACCCACAGATACGCAGTATTTT

v_call: TRBV9
j_call: TRBJ1-4
d_call: -
clone_size: -
cdr3_aa: CASSDDISNEKLFF
cdr3_nt: TGTGCCAGCAGTGATGACATATCTAATGAAAAACTGTTTTTT

v_call: TRBV7-8
j_call: TRBJ2-7
d_call: TRBD1
clone_size: large
cdr3_aa: CASSLGTGYEQYF
cdr3_nt: TGTGCCAGCAGCTTAGGGACAGGCTACGAGCAGTACTTC

v_call: TRBV6-1
j_call: TRBJ2-2
d_call: -
clone_size: -
cdr3_aa: CASSPSDTGELFF
cdr3_nt: TGTGCCAGCAGTCCCTCGGACACCGGGGAGCTGTTTTTT

v_call: TRBV11-3
j_call: TRBJ2-3
d_call: TRBD1
clone_size: -
cdr3_aa: CASSPTGGDTQYF
cdr3_nt: TGTGCCAGCAGCCCAACAGGGGGTGATACGCAGTATTTT

v_call: TRBV19
j_call: TRBJ2-3
d_call: -
clone_size: -
cdr3_aa: CASSIARRAGSTDTQYF
cdr3_nt: TGTGCCAGTAGTATTGCGAGGAGGGCAGGGAGCACAGATACGCAGTATTTT

v_call: TRBV5-1
j_call: TRBJ2-1
d_call: -
clone_size: -
cdr3_aa: CASSLFGINYNEQFF
cdr3_nt: TGCGCCAGCAGCTTGTTCGGGATCAATTACAATGAGCAGTTCTTC

v_call: TRBV4-1
j_call: TRBJ1-4
d_call: TRBD1
clone_size: few
cdr3_aa: CASSQDPGTVTEKLFF
cdr3_nt: TGCGCCAGCAGCCAAGATCCCGGGACAGTTACAGAAAAACTGTTTTTT

v_call: TRBV7-6
j_call: TRBJ1-1
d_call: TRBD1
clone_size: -
cdr3_aa: CASSLTRTGNTEAFF
cdr3_nt: TGTGCCAGCAGCTTAACCCGGACAGGGAACACTGAAGCTTTCTTT

v_call: TRBV7-2
j_call: TRBJ2-1
d_call: -
clone_size: -
cdr3_aa: CASSGGGSSSYNEQFF
cdr3_nt: TGTGCCAGCAGCGGAGGCGGTAGTAGTTCCTACAATGAGCAGTTCTTC

v_call: TRBV15
j_call: TRBJ2-5
d_call: -
clone_size: -
cdr3_aa: CATSRAGSLKETQYF
cdr3_nt: TGTGCCACCAGCAGAGCAGGATCCCTTAAAGAGACCCAGTACTTC

v_call: TRBV7-8
j_call: TRBJ1-1
d_call: -
clone_size: -
cdr3_aa: CASSTSQGVAFF
cdr3_nt: TGTGCCAGCAGCACCAGCCAGGGTGTCGCTTTCTTT

v_call: TRBV6-1
j_call: TRBJ2-2
d_call: TRBD1
clone_size: -
cdr3_aa: CASSADRVRLNTGELFF
cdr3_nt: TGTGCCAGCAGTGCGGACAGGGTCCGCCTTAACACCGGGGAGCTGTTTTTT

v_call: TRBV7-8
j_call: TRBJ1-5
d_call: -
clone_size: -
cdr3_aa: CASSPLGERPQHF
cdr3_nt: TGTGCCAGCAGCCCTTTGGGGGAACGGCCCCAGCATTTT

v_call: TRBV9
j_call: TRBJ1-5
d_call: TRBD1
clone_size: -
cdr3_aa: CASSVYRDRGPQHF
cdr3_nt: TGTGCCAGCAGCGTATATCGAGACAGGGGTCCCCAGCATTTT

v_call: TRBV29-1
j_call: TRBJ2-5
d_call: -
clone_size: -
cdr3_aa: CSVDGGQGKTQYF
cdr3_nt: TGCAGCGTTGATGGGGGGCAGGGAAAGACCCAGTACTTC

v_call: TRBV6-6
j_call: TRBJ2-3
d_call: -
clone_size: few
cdr3_aa: CATLGWRQPSTDTQYF
cdr3_nt: TGTGCCACGTTGGGATGGCGCCAGCCTAGCACAGATACGCAGTATTTT

v_call: TRBV6-6
j_call: TRBJ1-1
d_call: TRBD1
clone_size: -
cdr3_aa: CASQRRGDPNTEAFF
cdr3_nt: TGTGCCAGCCAACGCAGGGGGGATCCGAACACTGAAGCTTTCTTT

v_call: TRBV6-5
j_call: TRBJ1-2
d_call: TRBD1
clone_size: -
cdr3_aa: CASRTGQKANYGYTF
cdr3_nt: TGTGCCAGCAGGACGGGACAGAAAGCTAACTATGGCTACACCTTC

v_call: TRBV29-1
j_call: TRBJ2-2
d_call: -
clone_size: -
cdr3_aa: CSVTTPGVGELFF
cdr3_nt: TGCAGCGTAACCACGCCAGGGGTCGGGGAGCTGTTTTTT

v_call: TRBV5-1
j_call: TRBJ2-7
d_call: -
clone_size: few
cdr3_aa: CASSPGDGAYEQYF
cdr3_nt: TGCGCCAGCAGCCCAGGGGACGGAGCCTACGAGCAGTACTTC

v_call: TRBV27
j_call: TRBJ1-5
d_call: -
clone_size: -
cdr3_aa: CASSLSRAGSNQPQHF
cdr3_nt: TGTGCCAGCAGTTTATCGAGGGCAGGGAGCAATCAGCCCCAGCATTTT

v_call: TRBV6-6
j_call: TRBJ2-7
d_call: TRBD2
clone_size: -
cdr3_aa: CASRASGLQQYF
cdr3_nt: TGTGCCAGCAGGGCTAGCGGGCTTCAGCAGTACTTC

v_call: TRBV28
j_call: TRBJ2-1
d_call: TRBD2
clone_size: -
cdr3_aa: CASSLFRSGRNEQFF
cdr3_nt: TGTGCCAGCAGCCTATTTAGGAGCGGGAGGAATGAGCAGTTCTTC

v_call: TRBV15
j_call: TRBJ2-2
d_call: -
clone_size: -
cdr3_aa: CATSRVPETIPGELFF
cdr3_nt: TGTGCCACCAGCAGAGTTCCGGAAACAATTCCCGGGGAGCTGTTTTTT

v_call: TRBV25-1
j_call: TRBJ1-4
d_call: -
clone_size: -
cdr3_aa: CASSHGSGATNEKLFF
cdr3_nt: TGTGCCAGCAGTCATGGCAGCGGGGCAACTAATGAAAAACTGTTTTTT

v_call: TRBV28
j_call: TRBJ2-7
d_call: -
clone_size: -
cdr3_aa: CASNVNDGSSYEQYF
cdr3_nt: TGTGCCAGCAATGTAAATGACGGGAGCTCCTACGAGCAGTACTTC